The rows below give T cell receptor beta chains drawn from one sample of a study of blood T cell repertoires in COVID-19. Generated by immunoSEQ multiplex PCR, the TCRdb table keeps only in-frame clones and is missing some. The sample shows about 81,000 clones, about 86% of them seen only once. The sequenced sample consisted of peripheral blood. These receptors were obtained from a woman older than 75 with acute or convalescent COVID-19. Each CDR3 is given with its conserved first and last residue. The D gene is left open where the match is weak. Size is stated for part of the rows, as once, few or many counts, or as a class when the clone is expanded.

>TRBV6-6|TRBD2|TRBJ2-7|NA
TGTGCCAGCAGTTACTCACGGTCGGGGGGGGACGAGCAGTACTTC
CASSYSRSGGDEQYF
>TRBV15|NA|TRBJ1-1|NA
TGTGCCACCAGCAGAGATGGCGACGGGGGGCGGGCTGAAGCTTTCTTT
CATSRDGDGGRAEAFF
>TRBV7-2|TRBD1|TRBJ1-1|NA
TGTGCCAGCAGCTACTTAGGGACAGGAGCTTTCTTT
CASSYLGTGAFF
>TRBV15|TRBD1|TRBJ2-5|NA
TGTGCCACCAGCAGAGGGAGGACAGGGGTGGGCCAAGAGACCCAGTACTTC
CATSRGRTGVGQETQYF
>TRBV11-2|TRBD1|TRBJ1-2|NA
TGTGCCAGCAGGTCCAGGGGGGAGAACTATGGCTACACCTTC
CASRSRGENYGYTF
>TRBV5-6|TRBD1|TRBJ2-5|NA
TGTGCCAGCAGCTTGTTAACTGGGACAGGGCAAGAGACCCAGTACTTC
CASSLLTGTGQETQYF
>TRBV5-6|TRBD1|TRBJ2-7|NA
TGTGCCAGCAGCTCCGACAGGGGGCTCGAGCAGTACTTC
CASSSDRGLEQYF
>TRBV6-5|TRBD1|TRBJ2-3|NA
TGTGCCAGCAGTCGACAGGGGGCTATGCCAGATACGCAGTATTTT
CASSRQGAMPDTQYF
>TRBV2|TRBD2|TRBJ2-1|NA
TGTGCCAGCAGTGAGAATAGCGGGGGTTACTACAATGAGCAGTTCTTC
CASSENSGGYYNEQFF
>TRBV10-2|NA|TRBJ1-5|NA
TGCGCCAGCAGTGTTGGGGGGGGTCAGCCCCAGCATTTT
CASSVGGGQPQHF
>TRBV5-1|NA|TRBJ1-2|NA
TGCGCCAGCAGCTTGGCTCAGGGGCTTAATGGCTACACCTTC
CASSLAQGLNGYTF
>TRBV2|NA|TRBJ2-7|NA
TGTGCCAGTTCCAGCGGGTCAAGCTCCTACGAGCAGTACTTC
CASSSGSSSYEQYF
>TRBV10-1|NA|TRBJ2-1|NA
TGCGCCAGCAGTGAGTCGGGACACTACAATGAGCAGTTCTTC
CASSESGHYNEQFF
>TRBV5-1|TRBD1|TRBJ1-1|NA
TGCGCCAGCAGCAAAGGGGACAGGGAGGACACTGAAGCTTTCTTT
CASSKGDREDTEAFF
>TRBV10-3|TRBD2|TRBJ2-3|NA
TGTGCCATCAGTGAGGGTGGGCTAGCGGGAGTATCGGGCACAGATACGCAGTATTTT
CAISEGGLAGVSGTDTQYF
>TRBV19|NA|TRBJ2-7|NA
TGTGCCAGTAGCCCAGGGCCCACCTACGAGCAGTACTTC
CASSPGPTYEQYF
>TRBV11-2|TRBD1|TRBJ1-1|NA
TGTGCCAGCAGCTTCGGGGGACAGACTGAAGCTTTCTTT
CASSFGGQTEAFF
>TRBV4-1|TRBD1|TRBJ2-7|NA
TGCGCCAGCAGCCAAGATCGAGGACAGGGTTACGAGCAGTACTTC
CASSQDRGQGYEQYF
>TRBV30|TRBD1|TRBJ1-6|NA
TGTGCCTGGAGTGGGGACAGGGTGATTAAACCCCTCCACTTT
CAWSGDRVIKPLHF
>TRBV7-9|TRBD2|TRBJ2-7|NA
TGTGCCAGCAGCTATAGCGGGAGGGCCTCATACGAGCAGTACTTC
CASSYSGRASYEQYF
>TRBV6-1|NA|TRBJ1-6|NA
TGTGCCAGCAGTGAATTGTATAGTCTGAATTCACCCCTCCACTTT
CASSELYSLNSPLHF
>TRBV3-1/TRBV3-2|NA|TRBJ1-5|once
TGTGCCAGCAGCCAAGCAGGGCAGGGGTTTGGCCAGCCCCAGCATTTT
CASSQAGQGFGQPQHF
>TRBV9|NA|TRBJ1-1|NA
TGTGCCAGCAGCGCAAGAGGAGCTGAAGCTTTCTTT
CASSARGAEAFF
>TRBV19|TRBD1|TRBJ1-4|NA
TGTGCCAGTAGTATACATGAGGGGGCCGTTAAGGAAAAACTGTTTTTT
CASSIHEGAVKEKLFF
>TRBV18|NA|TRBJ1-5|NA
TGTGCCAGCTCACGGGCAGGGGACAATCAGCCCCAGCATTTT
CASSRAGDNQPQHF
>TRBV18|NA|TRBJ2-1|NA
TGTGCCAGCTCACCGGGCGACACTGAGCAGTTCTTC
CASSPGDTEQFF
>TRBV19|TRBD2|TRBJ2-1|NA
TGTGCCAGTAGTATTAAAGACGGGAGGGCCAGCAATGAGCAGTTCTTC
CASSIKDGRASNEQFF
>TRBV6-6|NA|TRBJ1-2|NA
TGTGCCAGCAGTTCATGGGGGGGGAACTATGGCTACACCTTC
CASSSWGGNYGYTF